The 9 T cell receptor beta chains in this list originate from one sample, sequenced in a study of blood T cells in healthy people across ages. Primed by a sample-barcoded 5' primer and a J-beta primer mix, a second PCR proceeded for roughly 6 to 12 cycles. TCRdb called the 5' RACE reads again in MiXCR, with one record for every CDR3 protein. The table shows roughly 700,000 distinct CDR3 sequences, with roughly 25% occurring only once. These same data were also listed under a study on T cells of mothers and their children.

What was sequenced was blood. These receptors originate from a boy between 5 and 17 years old in good health.

This clonotype has just a few counts. The chain carries TRBV5-1 and TRBJ1-4; 9 nucleotides match TRBD1. The V gene's germline CDR1 is SGHRS and CDR2 YFSETQ. This CDR3 comprises 14 residues. V shed 4 bases and J 6 bases; nucleotides not matched to a gene: 4. CDR3 DNA sequence: TGCGCCAGCAGCCAAACAGGGGGCGATGAAAAACTGTTTTTT. The encoded protein is CASSQTGGDEKLFF.

V usage is TRBV5-1 and J usage is TRBJ2-5; D not resolved. There are 13 residues in the CDR3. CDR1 is SGHRS, CDR2 YFSETQ, per germline. V gave up 2 bases and J gave up 6 bases, with 11 bases separating them. As DNA, the CDR3 is TGCGCCAGCAGCTTTTCCCCACCTCAGACCCAGTACTTC. Translation gives CASSFSPPQTQYF.

A few counts support this clonotype. The genes are TRBV7-9 and TRBJ2-3, with 11 bases lining up with TRBD2. The CDR3 covers 15 residues. CDR1 SEHNR and CDR2 FQNEAQ come from the germline V gene (reference sequence). V was pared by 2 bases and J by 4 bases, with 2 bases of the junction left unmatched. The CDR3, as DNA: TGTGCCAGCAGCTTACTAGCGGGAGGATCAGATACGCAGTATTTT. Residues: CASSLLAGGSDTQYF.

This clonotype was seen only a few times. V gene TRBV6-5 combines with J gene TRBJ2-5, with 7 bases aligning to TRBD1. The DNA end favors TRBJ2-7, so the J call may be wrong. This CDR3 spans 14 amino acids. Germline CDR1 MNHEY, CDR2 SVGAGI. The CDR3 nucleotides read TGTGCCAGCAGTTACTCGGGGACAGCTCACGAGCAGTACTTC. This codes for CASSYSGTAHEQYF.

This clonotype appeared a few times. The chain has TRBV20-1 and TRBJ2-5; D not resolved. Germline CDR1 and CDR2: DFQATT and SNEGSKA (reference sequence). This CDR3 spans 15 amino acids. As DNA, the CDR3 is TGCAATGCCCAAAAGACGACACGGAAGGAGGAGACCCAGTACTTC. This codes for CNAQKTTRKEETQYF.

The chain is built from TRBV7-3 and TRBJ1-1; D is possibly TRBD1 (5 bases). This CDR3 comprises 13 residues. Germline lookup yields CDR1 SGHTA and CDR2 FQGTGA. V lost 5 bases, J lost 5 bases, and 12 bases lay in between. The CDR3 DNA reads as TGTGCCAGCAGCCAATTGCAGGGAACTGAAGCTTTCTTT. Encoded protein: CASSQLQGTEAFF.

This clonotype was detected only a few times. The chain uses TRBV27 and TRBJ2-1, with D perhaps TRBD2 (6 bases). The CDR3 extends over 17 amino acids. The germline V gene encodes CDR1 MNHEY and CDR2 SMNVEV (reference sequence). V lost 2 bases and J lost 9, with 23 bases in between. The CDR3 sequence is CASSLLTQPGGASEQFF. CDR3 in DNA: TGTGCCAGCAGTTTACTCACCCAACCCGGCGGGGCTTCTGAGCAGTTCTTC.

This clonotype was picked up a small number of times. The chain joins TRBV25-1 to TRBJ2-5; D is perhaps TRBD2 (5 bases). Deletions cut 1 base from V and 5 bases from J, with 17 bases between. The CDR3 has 16 amino acids. The germline gives CDR1 MGHDK, CDR2 SYGVNS. CDR3 sequence reads: CASSEWVWVGAETQYF. The CDR3 nucleotides are TGTGCCAGCAGTGAATGGGTTTGGGTGGGAGCGGAGACCCAGTACTTC.

This chain joins TRBV27 and TRBJ1-2; D is possibly TRBD1 (5 bases). CDR3 length: 12 amino acids. CDR1 is MNHEY, CDR2 SMNVEV, per germline (reference sequence). V was pared by 6 bases and J by 8 bases, with 13 bases between. CDR3 DNA: TGTGCCAGCAGGGCCGGGGGAGTAGGCTACACCTTC. It translates to CASRAGGVGYTF.